Below, 10 T cell receptor beta chains from the same sample are listed, as sequenced in a study of cytomegalovirus exposure and HLA in healthy donors. It was with 60 Vbeta and 13 Jbeta primers that the PCR ran. Assay: immunoSEQ multiplex PCR; the TCRdb copy retains only in-frame clones and omits some. The table lists around 85,000 clones, approximately 69% of them singletons, with 20% to 25% in the top ten. The sample was PBMCs. Every receptor here comes from a man aged 25-45 years in good health and CMV-seropositive.

The rearrangement joins TRBV6-1 to TRBJ1-2; D gene unclear. Germline values: CDR1 MNHNS, CDR2 SASEGT. This CDR3 is built from 14 residues. Trimming removed 6 bases at V and 3 bases at J, with 14 bases between. The CDR3 DNA reads as TGTGCCAGCAGCTTCGGACTGCAAGACTATGGCTACACCTTC. This sequence encodes CASSFGLQDYGYTF.

The CDR3 sequence is CASSPWVVSGNEQFF. CDR3 coding DNA: TGTGCCAGCAGCCCGTGGGTCGTTAGCGGGAATGAGCAGTTCTTC. This chain connects TRBV7-8 to TRBJ2-1, with 7 bases fitting TRBD2. The germline gives CDR1 SGHVS, CDR2 FQNEAQ. Trimming took 5 bases from V and 7 from J; bases not matched to a gene: 11. This CDR3 comprises 15 residues.

Here the CDR3 DNA reads TGTGCCAGCACCCCTGAACAGGGTCAGCCCCAGCATTTT. Translated, it gives CASTPEQGQPQHF. V is TRBV2 and J is TRBJ1-5, with D tentatively TRBD1 (6 bases). Germline CDR1 and CDR2: SNHLY and FYNNEI. Trimming removed 7 bases from V and 6 bases from J, with 13 bases in between. The CDR3 has 13 amino acids.

V and J are TRBV28 and TRBJ2-1, with 7 positions matching TRBD2. This CDR3 comprises 13 residues. V gave up 7 bases and J gave up 7 bases; unmatched junction bases: 7. Germline CDR1 reads MDHEN; CDR2 reads SYDVKM. The DNA of the CDR3 is TGTGCCAGCAAGGACATCGGGGGGAATGAGCAGTTCTTC. Amino acids: CASKDIGGNEQFF.

The chain combines TRBV2 with TRBJ1-4; D ambiguous. The length of the CDR3 is 16 residues. Deletions cut 5 bases from V and 8 bases from J, with 21 bases between. Per the germline V gene, CDR1 is SNHLY and CDR2 is FYNNEI. The CDR3 sequence: CASSPPIEEFEEKLFF. CDR3 DNA: TGTGCCAGCAGTCCCCCCATAGAGGAGTTCGAGGAAAAACTGTTTTTT.

The chain joins TRBV27 to TRBJ2-1; 8 bases match TRBD2. V gave up 5 bases and J gave up 3 bases; unmatched junction bases: 12. This CDR3 contains 17 residues. The germline CDR1 and CDR2 sequences are MNHEY and SMNVEV (reference sequence). The CDR3 nucleotides are TGTGCCAGCAGTCCATCTCGGGCGGGACTAGACTACAATGAGCAGTTCTTC. Translated, it gives CASSPSRAGLDYNEQFF.

V gene TRBV6-6 combines with J gene TRBJ2-1; weak D call: TRBD2 (6 bases). The CDR3 runs to 14 residues. Looked up from germline, CDR1 is MNHNY and CDR2 is SVGAGI (reference sequence). Between the trimmed V and J ends, which lost 11 bases and 3 bases, there was a span of 17 bases. This CDR3 reads CASLRGRDYNEQFF. CDR3 DNA sequence: TGTGCCTCCCTACGAGGGCGGGACTACAATGAGCAGTTCTTC.

This clone was observed a single time. The V gene is TRBV28, the J gene TRBJ1-2; 7 bases are a match to TRBD1. The CDR3 contains 16 residues. With 4 bases clipped from V and 9 bases from J, the junction kept 17 bases outside the gene matches. Germline values: CDR1 MDHEN, CDR2 SYDVKM. CDR3 amino acids: CASSSIGTAQKGSYTF. The CDR3 DNA sequence: TGTGCCAGCAGTTCCATCGGGACAGCCCAAAAGGGGAGCTACACCTTC.

As concerns this clone: One end of the junction does not line up with germline, which may come from a read error. This sequence joins TRBV4-3 and TRBJ2-3, with TRBD2 matching over 14 bases. This CDR3 is built from 18 residues. Germline V gene data show CDR1 as LGHNA and CDR2 as YSLEER. CDR3 amino acids: CVSSSLGTSGRSTDTQYF. The CDR3 nucleotides are TGCGTCAGCAGCTCCCTCGGGACTAGCGGGAGAAGCACAGATACGCAGTATTTT.

The chain couples TRBV28 to TRBJ2-2, with TRBD1 identical over 7 bases. The germline V gene encodes CDR1 MDHEN and CDR2 SYDVKM. The length of the CDR3 is 15 residues. V lost 8 bases, J lost 8 bases, and 14 bases stayed unmatched. CDR3 sequence (DNA): TGTGCCAGCCGATCGCAGGGGGTAAAGTTAGGGGAGCTGTTTTTT. Translated: CASRSQGVKLGELFF.